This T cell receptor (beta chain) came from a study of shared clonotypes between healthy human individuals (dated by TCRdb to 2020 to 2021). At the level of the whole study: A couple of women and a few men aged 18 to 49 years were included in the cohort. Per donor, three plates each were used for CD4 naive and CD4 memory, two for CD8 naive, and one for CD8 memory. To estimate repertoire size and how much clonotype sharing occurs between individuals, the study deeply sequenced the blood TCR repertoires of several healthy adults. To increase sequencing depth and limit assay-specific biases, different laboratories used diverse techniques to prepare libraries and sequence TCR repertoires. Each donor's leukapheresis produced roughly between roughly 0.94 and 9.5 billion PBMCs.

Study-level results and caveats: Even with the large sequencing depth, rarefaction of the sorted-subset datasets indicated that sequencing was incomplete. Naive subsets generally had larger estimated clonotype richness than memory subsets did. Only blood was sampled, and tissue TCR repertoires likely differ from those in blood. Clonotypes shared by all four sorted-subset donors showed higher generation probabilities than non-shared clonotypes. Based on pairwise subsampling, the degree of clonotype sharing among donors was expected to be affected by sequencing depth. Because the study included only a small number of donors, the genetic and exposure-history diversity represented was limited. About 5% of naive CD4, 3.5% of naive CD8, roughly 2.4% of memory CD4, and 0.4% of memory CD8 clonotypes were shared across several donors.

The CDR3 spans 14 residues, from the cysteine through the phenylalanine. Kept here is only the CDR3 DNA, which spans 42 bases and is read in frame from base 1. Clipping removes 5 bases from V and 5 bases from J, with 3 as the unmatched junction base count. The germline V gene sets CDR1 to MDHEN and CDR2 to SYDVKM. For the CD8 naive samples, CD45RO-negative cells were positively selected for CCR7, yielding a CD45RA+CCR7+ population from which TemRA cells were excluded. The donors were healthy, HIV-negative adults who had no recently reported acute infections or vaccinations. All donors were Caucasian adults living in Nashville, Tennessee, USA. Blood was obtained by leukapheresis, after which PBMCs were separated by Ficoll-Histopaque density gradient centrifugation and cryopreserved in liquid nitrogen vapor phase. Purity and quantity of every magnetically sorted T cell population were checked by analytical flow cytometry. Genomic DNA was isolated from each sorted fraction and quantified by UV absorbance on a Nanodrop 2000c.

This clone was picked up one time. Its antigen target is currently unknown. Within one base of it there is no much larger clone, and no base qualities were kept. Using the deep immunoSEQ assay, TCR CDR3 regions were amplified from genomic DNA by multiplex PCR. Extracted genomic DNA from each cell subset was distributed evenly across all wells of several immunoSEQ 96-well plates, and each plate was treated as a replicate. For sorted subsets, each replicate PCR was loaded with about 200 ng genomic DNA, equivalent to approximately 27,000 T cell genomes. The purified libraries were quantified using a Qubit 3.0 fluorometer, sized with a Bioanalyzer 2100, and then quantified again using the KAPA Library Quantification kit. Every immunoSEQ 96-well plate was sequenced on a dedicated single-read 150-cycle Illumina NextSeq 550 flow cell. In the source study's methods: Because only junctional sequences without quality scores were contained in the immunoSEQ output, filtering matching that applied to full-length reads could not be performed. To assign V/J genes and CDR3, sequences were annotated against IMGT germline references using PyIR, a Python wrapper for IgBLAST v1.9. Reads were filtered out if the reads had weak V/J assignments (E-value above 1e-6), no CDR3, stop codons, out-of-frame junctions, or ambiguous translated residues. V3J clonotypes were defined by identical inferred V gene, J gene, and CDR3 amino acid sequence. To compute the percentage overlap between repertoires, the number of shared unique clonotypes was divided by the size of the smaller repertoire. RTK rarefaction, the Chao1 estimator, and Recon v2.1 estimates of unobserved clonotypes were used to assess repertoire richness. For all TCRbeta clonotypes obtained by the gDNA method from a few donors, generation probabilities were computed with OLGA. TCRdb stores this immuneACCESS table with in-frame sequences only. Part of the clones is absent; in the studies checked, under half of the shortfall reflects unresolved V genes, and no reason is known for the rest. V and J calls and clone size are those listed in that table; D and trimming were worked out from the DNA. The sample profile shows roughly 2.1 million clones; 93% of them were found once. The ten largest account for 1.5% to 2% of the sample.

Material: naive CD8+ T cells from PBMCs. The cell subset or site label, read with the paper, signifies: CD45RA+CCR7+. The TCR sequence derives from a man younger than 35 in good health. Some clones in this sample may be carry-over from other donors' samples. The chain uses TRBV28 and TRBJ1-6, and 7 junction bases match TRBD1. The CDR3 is CASSLTGDNSPLHF. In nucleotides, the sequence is TGTGCCAGCAGTCTCACAGGGGATAATTCACCCCTCCACTTT.